A selection of T cell receptor beta chains follows, all from one sample in a study of blood T cell repertoires in COVID-19. TCRdb's copy holds only in-frame clones and misses some; the assay was immunoSEQ multiplex PCR. The repertoire holds about 80,000 clones, with around 80% as singletons. The sample comprised peripheral blood. The receptors originated from a human donor in a cohort sampled during active COVID-19. Each CDR3 is given with its conserved first and last residue. Fields, in order: D gene, clone size, J gene, V gene, CDR3 DNA, CDR3 protein. A D gene is named only where the DNA matches it firmly. Clone size appears in some rows only: once, few, many, or a class for an expanded clone.

>.|.|TRBJ2-3|TRBV28
TGTGCCAGCAGTAGGACAGACTCAGTTACGCAGTATTTT
CASSRTDSVTQYF
>TRBD1|.|TRBJ2-5|TRBV12-3/TRBV12-4
TGTGCCAGCAGACCGACAGGGGGTGAGACCCAGTACTTC
CASRPTGGETQYF
>TRBD1|once|TRBJ1-2|TRBV4-1
TGCGCCAGCAGCCAAGGGGGACAGGGGAGCTATGGCTACACCTTC
CASSQGGQGSYGYTF
>TRBD1|.|TRBJ1-1|TRBV12-3/TRBV12-4
TGTGCCAGCAGACGTGGACAGGGGGCTAAAGCTTTCTTT
CASRRGQGAKAFF
>.|.|TRBJ1-4|TRBV2
TGTGCCAGCAGCGTAGAGGGAGGCGAAAAACTGTTTTTT
CASSVEGGEKLFF
>.|.|TRBJ1-3|TRBV29-1
TGCAGCGTTGTCACAGACTCTGGAAACACCATATATTTT
CSVVTDSGNTIYF
>TRBD2|few|TRBJ2-1|TRBV19
TGTGCCAGTAGTGCGACCGGGACTAGCCATCATGAGCAGTTCTTC
CASSATGTSHHEQFF
>TRBD1|.|TRBJ1-4|TRBV28
TGTGCCAGCAGATCTACAGGGGTTGGTGAAAAACTGTTTTTT
CASRSTGVGEKLFF
>.|.|TRBJ2-7|TRBV2
TGTGCCAGGCTAGGGGGGGCCAACCCCTACGAGCAGTACTTC
CARLGGANPYEQYF
>.|.|TRBJ2-3|TRBV11-2
TGTGCCAGCAGCTTAATGGGAGGACCGACAGGGCCAGATACGCAGTATTTT
CASSLMGGPTGPDTQYF
>.|.|TRBJ2-1|TRBV4-1
TGCGCCAGCAGCCAAGAGTCCTGGGAGCGCTATGAGCAGTTCTTC
CASSQESWERYEQFF
>TRBD2|once|TRBJ2-2|TRBV20-1
TGCAGTGCTAGTCACAGCGGGGGGTCTATAACCGGGGAGCTGTTTTTT
CSASHSGGSITGELFF
>TRBD1|.|TRBJ2-1|TRBV29-1
TGCAGCGTTGAAGCCGGGACAGGGGGTAACAATGAGCAGTTCTTC
CSVEAGTGGNNEQFF
>TRBD1|once|TRBJ2-3|TRBV27
TGTGCCAGCAGTCCACTTCAGGGGGCCACAGATACGCAGTATTTT
CASSPLQGATDTQYF
>TRBD1|.|TRBJ2-7|TRBV6-5
TGTGCCAGCAGCCCGGGACAGGGGGCTTACGAGCAGTACTTC
CASSPGQGAYEQYF
>.|.|TRBJ1-3|TRBV7-9
TGTGCCAGCAGCTTAGGAATCGGGGGGACTGGAAACACCATATATTTT
CASSLGIGGTGNTIYF
>TRBD1|few|TRBJ1-4|TRBV27
TGTGGCTCCGGGACAGATGCAACTAATGAAAAACTGTTTTTT
CGSGTDATNEKLFF
>TRBD1|.|TRBJ2-2|TRBV7-8
TGTGCCAGCAGCTGGTCCCGGGACAGGGGTAGCACCGGGGAGCTGTTTTTT
CASSWSRDRGSTGELFF
>TRBD1|.|TRBJ1-6|TRBV7-9
TGTGCCAGCAGCCCGGGACAGTATAATTCACCCCTCCACTTT
CASSPGQYNSPLHF
>.|.|TRBJ2-1|TRBV6-5
TGTGCCAGCAGTTACTCCGGCAGGAACAATGAGCAGTTCTTC
CASSYSGRNNEQFF
>TRBD2|once|TRBJ2-3|TRBV19
TGTGCCAGTAGTACGGGGGGGGCGACAGATACGCAGTATTTT
CASSTGGATDTQYF
>.|.|TRBJ1-6|TRBV7-2
TGTGCCAGCAGCTTATACGTGACAGGAGGCTCACCCCTCCACTTT
CASSLYVTGGSPLHF